This TCR beta chain derives from a study of blood T cell repertoires in COVID-19. Study-level information: COVID-19 samples from acute and convalescent phases originated in the United States, Italy and Spain. PBMCs, B-cell-depleted T cells, or T cells provided the cDNA or gDNA that made up the material.

In the source study's methods: Reference gene primers were amplified, and this amplification served to estimate nucleated cell counts. Method: immunoSEQ multiplex PCR; TCRdb's copy keeps in-frame clones and lacks some. V, J and clone size are taken as reported in that table, and D and trimming were inferred from the DNA itself. The repertoire holds around 100,000 clones, with about 88% as singletons. Per germline, CDR1 LNHDA and CDR2 SQIVND (reference sequence). The CDR3 loop spans 14 amino acids. V dropped 6 bases and J dropped 5; count of bases not matched to a gene: 6. This clone was seen a single time.

The sequence derives from a man aged 25-45 years in a cohort sampled during active COVID-19. V is TRBV19 and J is TRBJ1-4; 7 bases align to TRBD1. The sequenced sample consisted of peripheral blood. The CDR3 protein is CASRAGTANEKLFF. The CDR3 region has the DNA TGTGCCAGTAGAGCCGGGACAGCCAATGAAAAACTGTTTTTT.